The following is a T cell receptor (beta chain) sequence with its context. Its antigen is as yet unknown. This entry belongs to a study of Tregs in tolerant kidney transplant recipients. Study-wide results and caveats: Expanding Tregs on activated donor B cells appeared to best identify donor-specific TCRbeta clones.

Thawed PBMCs were FACS-sorted into unstimulated CD4+CD25+CD127- regulatory T cells, CD4+CD25- non-regulatory cells, CD4 and CD8 cells. An overnight rest at 37°C with 150 to 250 IU/ml IL-2 preceded regulatory T cell sorting from thawed PBMCs. V shed 1 base, J shed 8 bases, and the junction held 10 bases outside the gene matches. Germline CDR1 MGHRA, CDR2 YSYEKL. The CDR3 is 15 residues long. The table came from immunoSEQ multiplex PCR; TCRdb's copy has only in-frame clones and leaves some out. The data contain approximately 66,000 clones, approximately 83% of them singletons. The receptor was isolated from a human donor who received a combined kidney and bone marrow transplant. The source material was Tregs from blood, sampled before the transplant. The chain is built from TRBV4-1 and TRBJ1-2; 7 nucleotides align to TRBD1. The CDR3, as DNA: TGCGCCAGCAGCCAAGTTCACACAGGGGAAGGCGGCTACACCTTC. This gives the protein CASSQVHTGEGGYTF.